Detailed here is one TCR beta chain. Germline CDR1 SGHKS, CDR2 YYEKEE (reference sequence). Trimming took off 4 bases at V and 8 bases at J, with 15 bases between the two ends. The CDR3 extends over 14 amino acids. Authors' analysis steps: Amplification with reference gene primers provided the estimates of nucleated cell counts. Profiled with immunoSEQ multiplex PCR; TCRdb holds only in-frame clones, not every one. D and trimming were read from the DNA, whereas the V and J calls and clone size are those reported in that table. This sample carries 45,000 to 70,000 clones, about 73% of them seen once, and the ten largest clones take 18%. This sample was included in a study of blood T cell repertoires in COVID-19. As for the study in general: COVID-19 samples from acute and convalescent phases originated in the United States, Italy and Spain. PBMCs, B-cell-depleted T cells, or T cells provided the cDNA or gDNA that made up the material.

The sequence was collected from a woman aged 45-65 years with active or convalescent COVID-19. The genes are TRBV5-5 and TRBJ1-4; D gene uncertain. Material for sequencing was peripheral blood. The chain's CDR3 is CASSPGSHNEKLFF. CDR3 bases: TGTGCCAGCAGCCCCGGGTCCCACAACGAAAAACTGTTTTTT. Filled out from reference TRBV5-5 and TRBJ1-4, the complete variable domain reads DAGVTQSPTHLIKTRGQQVTLRCSPISGHKSVSWYQQVLGQGPQFIFQYYEKEERGRGNFPDRFSARQFPNYSSELNVNALLLGDSALYLCASSPGSHNEKLFFGSGTQLSVL.